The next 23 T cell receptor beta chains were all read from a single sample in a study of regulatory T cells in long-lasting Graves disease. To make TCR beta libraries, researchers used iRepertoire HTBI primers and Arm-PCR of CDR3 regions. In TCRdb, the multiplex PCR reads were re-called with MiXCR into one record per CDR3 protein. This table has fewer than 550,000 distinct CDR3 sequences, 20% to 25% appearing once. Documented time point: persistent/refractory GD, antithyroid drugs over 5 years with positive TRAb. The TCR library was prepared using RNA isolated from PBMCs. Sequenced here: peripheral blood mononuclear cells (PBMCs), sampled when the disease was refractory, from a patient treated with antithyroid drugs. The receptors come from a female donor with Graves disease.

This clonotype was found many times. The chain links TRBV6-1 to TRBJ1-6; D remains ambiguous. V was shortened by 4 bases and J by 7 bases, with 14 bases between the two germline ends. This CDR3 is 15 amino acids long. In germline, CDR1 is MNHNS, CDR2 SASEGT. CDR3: CASSARHFANSPLHF. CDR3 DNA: TGTGCCAGCAGTGCCAGACACTTTGCGAATTCACCCCTCCACTTT.

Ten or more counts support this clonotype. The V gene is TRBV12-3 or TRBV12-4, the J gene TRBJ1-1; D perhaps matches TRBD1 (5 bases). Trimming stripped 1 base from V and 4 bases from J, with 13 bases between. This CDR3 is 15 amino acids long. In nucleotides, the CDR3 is TGTGCCAGCAGTTTAGGGGGGGACGCTGGCACTGAAGCTTTCTTT. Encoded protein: CASSLGGDAGTEAFF.

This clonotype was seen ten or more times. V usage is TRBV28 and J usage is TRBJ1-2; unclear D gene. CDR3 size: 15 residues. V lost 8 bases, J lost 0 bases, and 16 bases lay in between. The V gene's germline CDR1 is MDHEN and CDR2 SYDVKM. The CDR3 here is CASRTPGKPNYGYTF. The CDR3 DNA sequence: TGTGCCAGCCGCACACCCGGGAAACCTAACTATGGCTACACCTTC.

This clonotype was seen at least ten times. CDR3 in amino acids: CASSFQGRTYEQYF. In nucleotides, the CDR3 is TGTGCCAGCAGTTTCCAGGGTAGAACCTACGAGCAGTACTTC. The chain links TRBV28 to TRBJ2-7; the D gene is possibly TRBD1 (5 bases). Germline V CDR1 and CDR2: MDHEN, SYDVKM. The CDR3 covers 14 residues. The V and J ends lost 3 bases and 2 bases respectively, with 11 bases between them.

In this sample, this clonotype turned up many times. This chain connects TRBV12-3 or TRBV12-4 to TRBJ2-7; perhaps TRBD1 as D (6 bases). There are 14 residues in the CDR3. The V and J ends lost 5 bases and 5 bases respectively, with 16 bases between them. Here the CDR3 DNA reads TGTGCCAGCAGTGTCCAGGGGAGCGCCAACGAGCAGTACTTC. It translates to CASSVQGSANEQYF.

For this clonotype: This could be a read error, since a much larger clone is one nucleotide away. The CDR3 reads CGASGTENYGYTF. CDR3 DNA sequence: TGCGGCGCCAGCGGGACAGAAAACTATGGCTACACCTTC. The rearrangement links TRBV29-1 to TRBJ1-2; the match to TRBD1 covers 7 bases. The length of the CDR3 is 13 residues. CDR1 is SQVTM and CDR2 is ANQGSEA in the germline V gene. Based on the CDR3 plus reference TRBV29-1 and TRBJ1-2, the full variable domain is SAVISQKPSRDICQRGTSLTIQCQVDSQVTMMFWYRQQPGQSLTLIATANQGSEATYESGFVIDKFPISRPNLTFSTLTVSNMSPEDSSIYLCGASGTENYGYTFGSGTRLTVV.

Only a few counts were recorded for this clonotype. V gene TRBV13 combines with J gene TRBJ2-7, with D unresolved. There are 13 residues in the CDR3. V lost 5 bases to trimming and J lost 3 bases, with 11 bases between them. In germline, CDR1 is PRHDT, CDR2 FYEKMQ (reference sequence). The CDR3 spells CASSARRDYEQYF. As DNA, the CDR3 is TGTGCCAGCAGCGCCCGCAGAGACTACGAGCAGTACTTC.

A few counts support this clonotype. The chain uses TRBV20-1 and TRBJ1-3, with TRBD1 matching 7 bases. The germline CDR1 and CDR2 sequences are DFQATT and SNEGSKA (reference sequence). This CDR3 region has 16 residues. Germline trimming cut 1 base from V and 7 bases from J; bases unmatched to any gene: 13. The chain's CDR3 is CSARGSSGGVRNTIYF. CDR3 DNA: TGCAGTGCTAGAGGATCTTCAGGGGGAGTTAGGAACACCATATATTTT.

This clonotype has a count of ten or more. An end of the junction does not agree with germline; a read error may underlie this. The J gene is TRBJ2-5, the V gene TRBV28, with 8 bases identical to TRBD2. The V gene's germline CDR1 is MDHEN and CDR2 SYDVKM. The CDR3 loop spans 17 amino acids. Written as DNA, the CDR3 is TGTACCAGCAGTCCACGTAATAGCGGGGTACTCGGGGAGACCCAGTACTTC. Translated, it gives CTSSPRNSGVLGETQYF.

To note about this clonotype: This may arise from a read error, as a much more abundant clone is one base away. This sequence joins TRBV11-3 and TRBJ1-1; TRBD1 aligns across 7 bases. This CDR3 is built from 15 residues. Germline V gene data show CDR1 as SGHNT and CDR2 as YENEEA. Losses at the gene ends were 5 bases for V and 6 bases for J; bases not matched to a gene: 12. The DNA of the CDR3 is TGTGCCAGCAGCCCCCACAGGGGCTGGAGCGCTGAAGCTTTCTTT. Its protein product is CASSPHRGWSAEAFF.

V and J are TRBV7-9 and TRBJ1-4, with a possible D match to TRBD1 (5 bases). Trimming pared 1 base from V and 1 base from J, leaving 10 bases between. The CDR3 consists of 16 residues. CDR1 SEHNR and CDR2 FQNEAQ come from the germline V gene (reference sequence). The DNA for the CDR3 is TGTGCCAGCAGCTTAGTCAGGGCAGGAACTAATGAAAAACTGTTTTTT. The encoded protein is CASSLVRAGTNEKLFF.

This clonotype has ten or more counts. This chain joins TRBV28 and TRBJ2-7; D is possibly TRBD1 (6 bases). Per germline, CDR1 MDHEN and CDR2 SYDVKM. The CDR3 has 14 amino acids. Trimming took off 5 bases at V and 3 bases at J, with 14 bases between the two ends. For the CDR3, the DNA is TGTGCCAGCAGTCCCCTAGGGACAAACTACGAGCAGTACTTC. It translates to CASSPLGTNYEQYF.

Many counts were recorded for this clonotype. This CDR3 reads CASSYSDRGRETQYF. The CDR3 DNA reads TGTGCCAGCAGTTACTCGGACAGGGGAAGGGAGACCCAGTACTTC. The chain is built from TRBV6-6 and TRBJ2-5; 9 nucleotides agree with TRBD1. J gave up 5 bases and V 0 bases, and 4 bases lay outside the gene matches. The CDR3 sequence is 15 residues long. Germline CDR1 is MNHNY and CDR2 is SVGAGI (reference sequence).

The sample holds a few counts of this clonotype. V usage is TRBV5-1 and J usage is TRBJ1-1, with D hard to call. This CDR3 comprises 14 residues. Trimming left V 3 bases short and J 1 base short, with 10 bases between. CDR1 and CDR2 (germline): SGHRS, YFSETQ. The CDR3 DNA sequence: TGCGCCAGCAGCTATTCCAGTACGAACACTGAAGCTTTCTTT. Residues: CASSYSSTNTEAFF.

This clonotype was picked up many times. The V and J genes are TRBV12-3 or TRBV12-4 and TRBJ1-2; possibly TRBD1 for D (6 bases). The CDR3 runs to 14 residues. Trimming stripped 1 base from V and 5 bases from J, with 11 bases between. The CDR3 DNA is TGTGCCAGCAGTTTAGGCAGGGGATGGTATGGCTACACCTTC. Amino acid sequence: CASSLGRGWYGYTF.

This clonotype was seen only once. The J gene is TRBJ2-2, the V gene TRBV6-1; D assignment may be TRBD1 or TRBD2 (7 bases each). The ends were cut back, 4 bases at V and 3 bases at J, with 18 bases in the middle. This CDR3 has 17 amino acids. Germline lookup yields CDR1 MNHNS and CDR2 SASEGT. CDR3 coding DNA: TGTGCCAGCAGTGGGGGGGCCAGGGGGGGGCACACCGGGGAGCTGTTTTTT. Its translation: CASSGGARGGHTGELFF.

CDR3 region: CASSLARDSDYQETQYF. In DNA form, the CDR3 reads TGCGCCAGCAGCTTGGCTCGGGACAGCGATTACCAAGAGACCCAGTACTTC. The chain links TRBV5-1 to TRBJ2-5; 7 nucleotides align to TRBD1. The germline CDR1 and CDR2 sequences are SGHRS and YFSETQ. The length of the CDR3 is 17 residues. The V gene end was trimmed by 0 bases and the J gene end by 0 bases; junction bases not matched to a gene: 8.

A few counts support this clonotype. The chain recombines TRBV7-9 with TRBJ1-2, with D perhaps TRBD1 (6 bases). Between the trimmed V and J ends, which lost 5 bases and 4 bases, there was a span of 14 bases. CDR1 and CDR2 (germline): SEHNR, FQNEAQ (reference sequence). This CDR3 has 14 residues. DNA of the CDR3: TGTGCCAGCAGCGCAGTGGGGGCGTCCTATGGCTACACCTTC. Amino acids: CASSAVGASYGYTF.

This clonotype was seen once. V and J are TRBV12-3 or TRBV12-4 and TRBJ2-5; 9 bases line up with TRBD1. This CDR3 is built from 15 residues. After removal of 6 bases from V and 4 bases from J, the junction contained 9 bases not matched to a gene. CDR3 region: CASRGGQGRGETQYF. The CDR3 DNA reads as TGTGCCAGCAGGGGGGGACAGGGTAGGGGAGAGACCCAGTACTTC.

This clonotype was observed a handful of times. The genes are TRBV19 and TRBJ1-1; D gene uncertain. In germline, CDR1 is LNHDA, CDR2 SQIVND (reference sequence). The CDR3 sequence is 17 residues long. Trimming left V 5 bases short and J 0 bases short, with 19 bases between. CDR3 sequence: CASSEEGRRSVNTEAFF. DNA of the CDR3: TGTGCCAGTAGTGAAGAGGGCAGAAGGTCCGTGAACACTGAAGCTTTCTTT. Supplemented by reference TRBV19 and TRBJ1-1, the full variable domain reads DGGITQSPKYLFRKEGQNVTLSCEQNLNHDAMYWYRQDPGQGLRLIYYSQIVNDFQKGDIAEGYSVSREKKESFPLTVTSAQKNPTAFYLCASSEEGRRSVNTEAFFGQGTRLTVV.

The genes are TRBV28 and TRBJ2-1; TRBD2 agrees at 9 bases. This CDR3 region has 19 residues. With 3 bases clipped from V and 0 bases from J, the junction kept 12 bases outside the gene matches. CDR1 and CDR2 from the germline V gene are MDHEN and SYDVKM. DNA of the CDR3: TGTGCCAGCAGTTTTCAGCGGGAGGCTTTGGATAGCTCCTACAATGAGCAGTTCTTC. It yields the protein CASSFQREALDSSYNEQFF.

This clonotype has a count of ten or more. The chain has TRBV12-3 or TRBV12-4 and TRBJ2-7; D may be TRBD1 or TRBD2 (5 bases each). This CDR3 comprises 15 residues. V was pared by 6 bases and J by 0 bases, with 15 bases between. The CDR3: CASRVTRGTSYEQYF. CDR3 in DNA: TGTGCCAGCAGGGTTACAAGAGGGACCTCCTACGAGCAGTACTTC.

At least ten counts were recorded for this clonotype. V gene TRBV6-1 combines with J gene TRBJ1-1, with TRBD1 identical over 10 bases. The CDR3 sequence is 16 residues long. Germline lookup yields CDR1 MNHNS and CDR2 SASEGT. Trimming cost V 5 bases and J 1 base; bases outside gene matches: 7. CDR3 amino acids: CASSQWTGGENTEAFF. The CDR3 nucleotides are TGTGCCAGCAGTCAATGGACAGGGGGTGAGAACACTGAAGCTTTCTTT.